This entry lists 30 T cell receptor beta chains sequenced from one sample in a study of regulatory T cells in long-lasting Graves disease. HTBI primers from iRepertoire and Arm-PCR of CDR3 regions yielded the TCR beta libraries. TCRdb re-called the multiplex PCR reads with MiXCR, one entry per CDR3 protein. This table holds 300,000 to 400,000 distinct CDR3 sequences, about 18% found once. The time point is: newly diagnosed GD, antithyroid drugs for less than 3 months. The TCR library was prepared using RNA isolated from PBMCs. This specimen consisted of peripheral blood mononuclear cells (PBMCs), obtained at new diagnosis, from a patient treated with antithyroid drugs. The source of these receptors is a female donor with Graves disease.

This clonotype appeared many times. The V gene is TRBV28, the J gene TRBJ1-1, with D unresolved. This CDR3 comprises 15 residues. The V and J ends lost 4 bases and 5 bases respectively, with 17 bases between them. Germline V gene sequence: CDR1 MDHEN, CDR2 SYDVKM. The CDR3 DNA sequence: TGTGCCAGCAGTTCCGCTTGGCGCGTGTGGACTGAAGCTTTCTTT. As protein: CASSSAWRVWTEAFF.

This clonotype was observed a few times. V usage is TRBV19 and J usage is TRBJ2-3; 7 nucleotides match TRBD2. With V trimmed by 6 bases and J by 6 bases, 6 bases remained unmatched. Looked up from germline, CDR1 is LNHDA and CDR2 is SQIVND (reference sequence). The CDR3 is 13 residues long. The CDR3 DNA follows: TGTGCCAGTAGCCTAGCGGCGGGCGATACGCAGTATTTT. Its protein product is CASSLAAGDTQYF.

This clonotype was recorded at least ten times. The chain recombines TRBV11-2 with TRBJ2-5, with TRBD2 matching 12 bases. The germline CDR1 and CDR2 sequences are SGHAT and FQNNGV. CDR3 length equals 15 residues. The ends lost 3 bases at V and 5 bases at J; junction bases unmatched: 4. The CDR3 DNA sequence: TGTGCCAGCAGCTTCCCTAGCGGGAGGGGGGAGACCCAGTACTTC. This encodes CASSFPSGRGETQYF.

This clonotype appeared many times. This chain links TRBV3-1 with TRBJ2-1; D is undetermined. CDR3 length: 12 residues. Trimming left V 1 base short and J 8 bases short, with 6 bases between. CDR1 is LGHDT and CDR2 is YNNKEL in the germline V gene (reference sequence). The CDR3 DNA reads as TGTGCCAGCAGCCAAGCTATCTATGAGCAGTTCTTC. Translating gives CASSQAIYEQFF.

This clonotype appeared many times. CDR3 in amino acids: CASNSNRELGNTIYF. CDR3 nucleotides: TGTGCCAGCAACTCAAACAGGGAACTTGGAAACACCATATATTTT. The chain couples TRBV12-3 or TRBV12-4 to TRBJ1-3; possibly TRBD1 for D (6 bases). V was trimmed by 7 bases and J by 3 bases, leaving 16 bases between them. This CDR3 has 15 amino acids.

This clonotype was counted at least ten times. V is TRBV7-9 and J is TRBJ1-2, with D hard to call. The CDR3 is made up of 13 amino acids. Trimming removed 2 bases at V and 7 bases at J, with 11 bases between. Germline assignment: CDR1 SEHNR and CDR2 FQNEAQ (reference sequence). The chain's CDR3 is CASSLNFGFGYTF. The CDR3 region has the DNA TGTGCCAGCAGCTTAAATTTCGGGTTTGGCTACACCTTC.

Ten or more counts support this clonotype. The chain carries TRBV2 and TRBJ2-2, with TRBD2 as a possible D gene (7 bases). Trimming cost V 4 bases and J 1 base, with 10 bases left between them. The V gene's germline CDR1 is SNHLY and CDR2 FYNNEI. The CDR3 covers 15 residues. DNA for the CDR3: TGTGCCAGCAGTGGGGAGGGGGGGAACACCGGGGAGCTGTTTTTT. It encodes CASSGEGGNTGELFF.

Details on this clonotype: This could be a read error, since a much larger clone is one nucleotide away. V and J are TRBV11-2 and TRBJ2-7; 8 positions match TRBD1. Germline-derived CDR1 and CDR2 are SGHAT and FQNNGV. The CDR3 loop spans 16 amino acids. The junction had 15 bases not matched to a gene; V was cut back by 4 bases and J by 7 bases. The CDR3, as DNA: TGTGCCAGCAGCTCCCGGGCAGGGGGCTTCTACAATGAGCAGTACTTC. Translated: CASSSRAGGFYNEQYF.

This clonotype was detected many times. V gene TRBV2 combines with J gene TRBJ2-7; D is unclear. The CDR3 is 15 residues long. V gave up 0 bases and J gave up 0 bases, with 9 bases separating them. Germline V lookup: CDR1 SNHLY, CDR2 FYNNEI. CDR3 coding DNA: TGTGCCAGCAGTGAAGCGGGTAGGCTCTCCTACGAGCAGTACTTC. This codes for CASSEAGRLSYEQYF.

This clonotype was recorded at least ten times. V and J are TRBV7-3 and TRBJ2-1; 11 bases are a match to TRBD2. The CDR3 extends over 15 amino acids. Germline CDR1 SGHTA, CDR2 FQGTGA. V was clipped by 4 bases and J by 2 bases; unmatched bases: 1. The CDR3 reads CASSSGLAAYNEQFF. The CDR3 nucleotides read TGTGCCAGCAGCTCGGGACTAGCGGCCTACAATGAGCAGTTCTTC.

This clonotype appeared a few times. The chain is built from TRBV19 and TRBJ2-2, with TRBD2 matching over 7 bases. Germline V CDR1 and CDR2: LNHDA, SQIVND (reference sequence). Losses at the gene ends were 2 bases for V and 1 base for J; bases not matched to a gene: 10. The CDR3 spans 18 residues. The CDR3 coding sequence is TGTGCCAGTAGTATACGGATTGGTGGGGGGGGGAACACCGGGGAGCTGTTTTTT. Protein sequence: CASSIRIGGGGNTGELFF.

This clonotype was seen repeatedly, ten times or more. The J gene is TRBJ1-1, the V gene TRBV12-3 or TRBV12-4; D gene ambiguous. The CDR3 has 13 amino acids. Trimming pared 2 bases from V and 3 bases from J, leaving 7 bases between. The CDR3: CASSLLKDTEAFF. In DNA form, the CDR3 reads TGTGCCAGCAGTTTACTTAAGGACACTGAAGCTTTCTTT.

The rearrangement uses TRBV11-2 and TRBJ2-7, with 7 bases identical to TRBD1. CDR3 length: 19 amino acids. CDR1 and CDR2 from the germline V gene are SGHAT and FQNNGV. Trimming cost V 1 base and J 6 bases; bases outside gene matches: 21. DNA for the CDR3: TGTGCCAGCAGCTTAGTTTATCCTTCTCCCGGGACAGCCTCGGGCGAGCAGTACTTC. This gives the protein CASSLVYPSPGTASGEQYF.

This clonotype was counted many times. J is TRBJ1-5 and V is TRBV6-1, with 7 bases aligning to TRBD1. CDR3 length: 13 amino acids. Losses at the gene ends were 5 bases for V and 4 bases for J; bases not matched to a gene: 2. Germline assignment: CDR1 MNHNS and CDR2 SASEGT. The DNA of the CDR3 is TGTGCCAGCAGTATACAGGGGAATCAGCCCCAGCATTTT. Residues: CASSIQGNQPQHF.

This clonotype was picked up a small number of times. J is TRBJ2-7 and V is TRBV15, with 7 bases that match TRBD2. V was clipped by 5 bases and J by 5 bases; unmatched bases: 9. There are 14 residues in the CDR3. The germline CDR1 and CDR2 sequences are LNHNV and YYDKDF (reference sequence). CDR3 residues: CATSGLTSPHEQYF. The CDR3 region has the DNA TGTGCCACCAGCGGGTTGACTAGCCCCCACGAGCAGTACTTC.

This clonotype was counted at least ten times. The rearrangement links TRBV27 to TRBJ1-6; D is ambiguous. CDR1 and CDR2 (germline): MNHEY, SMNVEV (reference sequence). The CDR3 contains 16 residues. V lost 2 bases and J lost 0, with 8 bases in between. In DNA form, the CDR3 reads TGTGCCAGCAGTTTAGAGTGGAGCTCCTATAATTCACCCCTCCACTTT. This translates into CASSLEWSSYNSPLHF.

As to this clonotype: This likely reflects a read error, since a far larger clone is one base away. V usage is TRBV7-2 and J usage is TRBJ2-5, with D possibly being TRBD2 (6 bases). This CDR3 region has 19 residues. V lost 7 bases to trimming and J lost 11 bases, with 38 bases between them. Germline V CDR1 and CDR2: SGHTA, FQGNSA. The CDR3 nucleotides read TGTGCCAGCACGTTGGTCAGGGCCAGCGGGTTGAGCTCCTACAATGAGCAGTACTTC. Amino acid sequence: CASTLVRASGLSSYNEQYF.

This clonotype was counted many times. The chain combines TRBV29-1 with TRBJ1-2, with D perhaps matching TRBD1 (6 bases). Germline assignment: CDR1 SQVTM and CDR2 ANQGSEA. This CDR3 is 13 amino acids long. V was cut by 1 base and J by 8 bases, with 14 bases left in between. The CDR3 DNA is TGCAGCGTTGAAGGGCGGACAGAAGGGGGCTACACCTTC. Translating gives CSVEGRTEGGYTF.

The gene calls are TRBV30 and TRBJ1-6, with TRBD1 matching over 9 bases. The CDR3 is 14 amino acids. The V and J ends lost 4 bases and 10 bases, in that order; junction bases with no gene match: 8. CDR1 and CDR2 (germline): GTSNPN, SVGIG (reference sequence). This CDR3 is CAWNPTGGGSPLHF. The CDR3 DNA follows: TGTGCCTGGAACCCCACAGGGGGCGGATCACCCCTCCACTTT.

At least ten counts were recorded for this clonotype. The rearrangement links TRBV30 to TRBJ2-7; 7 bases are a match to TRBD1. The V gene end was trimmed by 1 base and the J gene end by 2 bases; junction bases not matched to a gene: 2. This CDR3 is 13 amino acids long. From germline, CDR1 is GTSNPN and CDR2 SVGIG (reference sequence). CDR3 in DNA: TGTGCCTGGAGTGCAGGGGGTCCCTACGAGCAGTACTTC. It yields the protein CAWSAGGPYEQYF.

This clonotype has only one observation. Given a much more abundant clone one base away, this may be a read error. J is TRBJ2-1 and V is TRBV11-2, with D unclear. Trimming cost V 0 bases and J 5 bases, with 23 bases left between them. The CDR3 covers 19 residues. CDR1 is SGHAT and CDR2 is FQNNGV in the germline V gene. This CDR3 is CASSLDHWKGPRSHNEQFF. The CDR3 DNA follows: TGTGCCAGCAGCTTAGATCATTGGAAAGGCCCGAGATCCCACAATGAGCAGTTCTTC.

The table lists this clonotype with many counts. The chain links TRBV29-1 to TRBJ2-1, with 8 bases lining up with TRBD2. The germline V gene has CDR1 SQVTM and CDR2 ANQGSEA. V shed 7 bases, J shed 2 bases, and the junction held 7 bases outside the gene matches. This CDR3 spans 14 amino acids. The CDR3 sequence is CSASSGSAYNEQFF. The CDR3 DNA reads TGCAGCGCCTCAAGCGGGAGCGCCTACAATGAGCAGTTCTTC.

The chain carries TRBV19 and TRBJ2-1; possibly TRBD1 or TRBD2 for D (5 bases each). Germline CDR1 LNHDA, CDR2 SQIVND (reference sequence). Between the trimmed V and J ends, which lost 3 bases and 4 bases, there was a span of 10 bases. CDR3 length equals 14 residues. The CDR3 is CASSMGTLYNEQFF. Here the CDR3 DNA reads TGTGCCAGTAGTATGGGGACCCTTTACAATGAGCAGTTCTTC.

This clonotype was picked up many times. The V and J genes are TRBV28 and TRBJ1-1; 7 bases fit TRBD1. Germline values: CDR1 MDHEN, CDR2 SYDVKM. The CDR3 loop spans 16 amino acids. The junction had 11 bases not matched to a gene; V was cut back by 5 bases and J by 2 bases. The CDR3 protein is CASSQPYRGGNTEAFF. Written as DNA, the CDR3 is TGTGCCAGCAGTCAACCTTACAGGGGAGGAAACACTGAAGCTTTCTTT.

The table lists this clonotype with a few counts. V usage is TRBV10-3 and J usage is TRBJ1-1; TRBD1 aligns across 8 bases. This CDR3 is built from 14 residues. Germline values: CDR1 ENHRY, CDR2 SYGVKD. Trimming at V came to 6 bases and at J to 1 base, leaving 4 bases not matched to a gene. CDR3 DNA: TGTGCCATCAGAGCCGGGACAGGGAACACTGAAGCTTTCTTT. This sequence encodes CAIRAGTGNTEAFF.

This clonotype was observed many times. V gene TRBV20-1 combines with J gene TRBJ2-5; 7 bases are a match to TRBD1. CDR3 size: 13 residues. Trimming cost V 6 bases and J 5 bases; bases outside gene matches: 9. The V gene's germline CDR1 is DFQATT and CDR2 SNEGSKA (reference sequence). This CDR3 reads CSAIEGGEETQYF. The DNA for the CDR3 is TGCAGTGCCATTGAAGGGGGCGAGGAGACCCAGTACTTC.

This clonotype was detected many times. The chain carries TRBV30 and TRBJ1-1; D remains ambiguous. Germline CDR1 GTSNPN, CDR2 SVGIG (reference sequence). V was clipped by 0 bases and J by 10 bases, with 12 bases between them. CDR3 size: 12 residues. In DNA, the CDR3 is TGTGCCTGGAGTGTACTTACAGAGGGAGCTTTCTTT. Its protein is CAWSVLTEGAFF.

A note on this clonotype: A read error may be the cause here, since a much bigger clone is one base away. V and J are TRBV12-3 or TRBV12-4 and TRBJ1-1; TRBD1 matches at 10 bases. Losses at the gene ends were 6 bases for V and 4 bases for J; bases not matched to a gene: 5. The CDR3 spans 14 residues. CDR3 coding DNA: TGTGCCAGCAGCCACGGGACAGGGGTCACTGAAGCTTTCTTT. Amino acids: CASSHGTGVTEAFF.

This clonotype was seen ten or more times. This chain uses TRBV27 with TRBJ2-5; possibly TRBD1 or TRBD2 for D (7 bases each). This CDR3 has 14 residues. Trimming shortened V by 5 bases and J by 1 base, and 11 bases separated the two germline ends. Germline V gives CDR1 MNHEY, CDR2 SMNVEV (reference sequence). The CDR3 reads CASSAGGGQETQYF. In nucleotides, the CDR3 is TGTGCCAGCAGTGCAGGGGGGGGCCAAGAGACCCAGTACTTC.

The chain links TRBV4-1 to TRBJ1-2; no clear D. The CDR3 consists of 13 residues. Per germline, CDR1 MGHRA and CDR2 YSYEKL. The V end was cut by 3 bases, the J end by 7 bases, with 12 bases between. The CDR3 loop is CASSQAEARGYTF. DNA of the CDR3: TGCGCCAGCAGCCAGGCCGAAGCCCGTGGCTACACCTTC.